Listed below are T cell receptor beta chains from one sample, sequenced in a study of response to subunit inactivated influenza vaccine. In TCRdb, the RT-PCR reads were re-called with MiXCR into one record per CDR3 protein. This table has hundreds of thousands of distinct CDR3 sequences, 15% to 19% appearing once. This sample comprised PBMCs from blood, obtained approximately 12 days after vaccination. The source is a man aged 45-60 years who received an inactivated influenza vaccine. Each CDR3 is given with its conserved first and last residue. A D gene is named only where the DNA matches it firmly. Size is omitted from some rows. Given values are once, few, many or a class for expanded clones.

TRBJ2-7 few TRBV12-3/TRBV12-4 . CASSQGSHEQYF TGTGCCAGCAGTCAGGGCAGCCACGAGCAGTACTTC
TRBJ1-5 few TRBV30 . CAWSRGPNQPQHF TGTGCCTGGAGCAGGGGCCCCAATCAGCCCCAGCATTTT
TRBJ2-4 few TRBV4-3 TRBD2 CASSRGLAGGLVIQYF TGCGCCAGCAGCCGTGGACTAGCGGGGGGGCTAGTGATTCAGTACTTC
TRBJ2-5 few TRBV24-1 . CATSDPRPGVQETQYF TGTGCCACCAGTGATCCGCGCCCGGGGGTCCAAGAGACCCAGTACTTC
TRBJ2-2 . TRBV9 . CASSVGGRGRFTGELFF TGTGCCAGCAGCGTAGGGGGTAGGGGGAGATTCACCGGGGAGCTGTTTTTT
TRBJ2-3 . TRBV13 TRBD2 CASSLGLQAWTSGRPSTDTQYF TGTGCCAGCAGCTTAGGCCTACAGGCCTGGACTAGCGGGAGGCCAAGCACAGATACGCAGTATTTT
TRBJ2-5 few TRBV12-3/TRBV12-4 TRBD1 CASKMTGLQETQYF TGTGCCAGCAAAATGACAGGGCTACAAGAGACCCAGTACTTC
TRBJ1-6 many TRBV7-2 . CASSLVGGGNNSPLHF TGTGCCAGCAGCTTAGTCGGAGGGGGGAATAATTCACCCCTCCACTTT
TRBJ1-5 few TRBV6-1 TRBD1 CASTGTGLNQPQHF TGTGCCAGCACTGGGACAGGCCTCAATCAGCCCCAGCATTTT
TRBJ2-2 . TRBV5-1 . CASSLRLVGTGELFF TGCGCCAGCAGCTTGAGACTAGTGGGGACCGGGGAGCTGTTTTTT
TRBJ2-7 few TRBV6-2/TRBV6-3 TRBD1 CASSYPRQGLTPYEQYF TGTGCCAGCAGTTACCCGAGACAGGGTTTGACCCCCTACGAGCAGTACTTC
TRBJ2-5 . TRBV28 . CASSLGRIKETQYF TGTGCCAGCAGTTTGGGGCGAATAAAAGAGACCCAGTACTTC
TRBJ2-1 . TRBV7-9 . CASSFHLTMANEQFF TGTGCCAGCAGCTTCCACCTCACTATGGCCAATGAGCAGTTCTTC
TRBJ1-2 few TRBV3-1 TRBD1 CASSLRDRTSYTF TGTGCCAGCAGCCTTCGGGACAGGACAAGCTACACCTTC
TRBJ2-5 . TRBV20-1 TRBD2 CSARGLARGTQYF TGCAGTGCTAGGGGACTAGCCCGCGGGACCCAGTACTTC
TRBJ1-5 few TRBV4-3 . CASSQVWGGGDQPQHF TGCGCCAGCAGCCAAGTATGGGGCGGAGGGGATCAGCCCCAGCATTTT
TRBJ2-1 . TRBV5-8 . CASSLGLHSGEQFF TGTGCCAGCAGCTTGGGGCTCCACAGCGGTGAGCAGTTCTTC
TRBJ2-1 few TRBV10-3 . CAIRADRGGPHYNEQFF TGTGCCATCAGAGCGGACCGAGGAGGTCCCCACTACAATGAGCAGTTCTTC
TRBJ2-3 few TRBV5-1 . CASSLLGAQSSSTDTQYF TGCGCCAGCAGCTTGCTGGGGGCCCAGTCCTCTAGCACAGATACGCAGTATTTT
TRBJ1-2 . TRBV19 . CASISGFGYGYTF TGTGCCAGTATTTCAGGATTCGGCTATGGCTACACCTTC
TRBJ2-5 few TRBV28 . CASSSHPGSGQAQETQYF TGTGCCAGCAGTTCCCACCCCGGTAGCGGCCAAGCCCAAGAGACCCAGTACTTC
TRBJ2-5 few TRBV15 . CATSKGETQYF TGTGCCACCAGCAAGGGGGAGACCCAGTACTTC
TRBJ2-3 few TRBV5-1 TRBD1 CASRSGTGGADTQYF TGCGCCAGCAGATCCGGGACAGGGGGCGCGGATACGCAGTATTTT
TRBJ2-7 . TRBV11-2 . CASSLERHGRQYF TGTGCCAGCAGCTTAGAGAGGCATGGTCGGCAGTACTTC
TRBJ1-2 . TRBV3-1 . CATGGRGYGYTF TGTGCCACCGGCGGGCGGGGGTATGGCTACACCTTC
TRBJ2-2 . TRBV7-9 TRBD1 CASSLMTGSGTGELFF TGTGCCAGCAGCCTCATGACAGGGTCGGGCACCGGGGAGCTGTTTTTT
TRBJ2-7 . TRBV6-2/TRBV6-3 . CASKRRDRDEQYF TGTGCCAGCAAGAGAAGGGATCGGGACGAGCAGTACTTC
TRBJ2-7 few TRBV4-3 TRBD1 CASSQDHRGLEYEQYF TGCGCCAGCAGCCAAGATCACAGGGGGCTAGAGTACGAGCAGTACTTC
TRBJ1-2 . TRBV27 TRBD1 CASSHSPGQGVIVGYGYTF TGTGCCAGCAGTCACTCCCCGGGACAGGGGGTAATAGTGGGGTATGGCTACACCTTC
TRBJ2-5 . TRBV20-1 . CSARWLQETQYF TGCAGTGCTAGATGGTTACAAGAGACCCAGTACTTC
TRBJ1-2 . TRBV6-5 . CASSSSGQRYGYTF TGTGCCAGCAGTTCTTCCGGCCAACGCTATGGCTACACCTTC
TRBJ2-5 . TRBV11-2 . CASSKTWGETQYF TGTGCCAGCAGCAAGACATGGGGGGAGACCCAGTACTTC
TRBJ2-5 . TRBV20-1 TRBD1 CSAGRDRGLETQYF TGCAGTGCTGGCCGAGACAGGGGGCTAGAGACCCAGTACTTC
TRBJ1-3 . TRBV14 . CASSQIGGNTIYF TGTGCCAGCAGCCAAATTGGAGGAAACACCATATATTTT
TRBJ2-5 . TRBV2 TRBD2 CASIFPAGGLQETQYF TGTGCCAGCATTTTTCCTGCGGGGGGGCTCCAAGAGACCCAGTACTTC
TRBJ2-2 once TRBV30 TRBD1 CAWRMGQGLVGELFF TGTGCCTGGAGAATGGGACAGGGCCTGGTCGGGGAGCTGTTTTTT
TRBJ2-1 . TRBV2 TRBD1 CASRRGQVESGEQFF TGTGCCAGCAGGCGGGGACAGGTAGAATCGGGGGAGCAGTTCTTC
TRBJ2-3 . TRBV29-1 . CSRDRADTQYF TGCAGCCGGGACCGTGCAGATACGCAGTATTTT
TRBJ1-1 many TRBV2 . CASSDKEMMNTEAFF TGTGCCAGCAGTGATAAGGAGATGATGAACACTGAAGCTTTCTTT
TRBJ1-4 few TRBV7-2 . CASSLGWVANEKLFF TGTGCCAGCAGCTTAGGGTGGGTCGCTAATGAAAAACTGTTTTTT
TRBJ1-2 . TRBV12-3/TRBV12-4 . CASSQTPDVNTF TGTGCCAGCAGTCAAACCCCGGACGTTAACACCTTC
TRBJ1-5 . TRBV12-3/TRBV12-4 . CASKTHGNQPQHF TGTGCCAGCAAAACACATGGGAATCAGCCCCAGCATTTT
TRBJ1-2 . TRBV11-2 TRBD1 CASSLVKDRNYGYTF TGTGCCAGCAGCTTAGTGAAGGACAGGAACTATGGCTACACCTTC
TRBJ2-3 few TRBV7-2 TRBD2 CASKRGGNTDTQYF TGTGCCAGCAAACGGGGGGGGAACACAGATACGCAGTATTTT
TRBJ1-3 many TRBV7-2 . CASRSGTDVSGNTIYF TGTGCCAGCAGATCCGGGACTGACGTCTCTGGAAACACCATATATTTT
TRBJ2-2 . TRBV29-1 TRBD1 CSAGDSLDGELFF TGCAGCGCCGGGGACAGTTTGGATGGGGAGCTGTTTTTT
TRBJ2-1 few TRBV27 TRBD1 CASSLSGTVFGEQFF TGTGCCAGCAGTTTATCCGGGACAGTTTTCGGTGAGCAGTTCTTC
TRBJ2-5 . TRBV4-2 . CASSQDPGAGWETQYF TGTGCCAGCAGCCAAGATCCGGGGGCAGGGTGGGAGACCCAGTACTTC
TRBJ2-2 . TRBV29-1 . CSVEGLLGNTGELFF TGCAGCGTTGAAGGGCTACTTGGGAACACCGGGGAGCTGTTTTTT
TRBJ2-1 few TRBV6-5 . CASSWTAGGRNEQFF TGTGCCAGCAGTTGGACAGCCGGCGGTCGGAATGAGCAGTTCTTC
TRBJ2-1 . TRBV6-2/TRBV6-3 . CASSYLAPIYNEQFF TGTGCCAGCAGTTATCTAGCTCCCATTTACAATGAGCAGTTCTTC
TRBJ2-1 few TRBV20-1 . CSATAAPGDNYNEQFF TGCAGTGCTACTGCCGCCCCCGGGGACAATTACAATGAGCAGTTCTTC
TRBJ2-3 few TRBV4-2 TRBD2 CASSQDGAGGPGWPDTQYF TGTGCCAGCAGCCAAGATGGAGCGGGAGGGCCTGGCTGGCCAGATACGCAGTATTTT
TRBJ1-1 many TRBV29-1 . CSVEEDGVRSTEAFF TGCAGCGTTGAAGAAGACGGGGTGAGGAGCACTGAAGCTTTCTTT
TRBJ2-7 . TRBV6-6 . CASSRINPYEQYF TGTGCCAGCAGTAGAATAAATCCCTACGAGCAGTACTTC
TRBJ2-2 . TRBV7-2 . CASSLSRGGPSTGELFF TGTGCCAGCAGCTTGTCGAGGGGGGGCCCTTCGACCGGGGAGCTGTTTTTT